This TCR beta chain was sequenced during a study of T cells in localized non-small cell lung cancer. This table comes from immunoSEQ multiplex PCR, and its TCRdb copy is limited to in-frame clones, with some not included. The repertoire holds tens of thousands of clones, with roughly nine tenths as singletons. CDR3 length equals 15 residues. V shed 4 bases, J shed 3 bases, and the junction held 8 bases outside the gene matches. The germline CDR1 and CDR2 sequences are MGHDK and SYGVNS. Sequenced here: peripheral blood, sampled before any cancer treatment. The TCR comes from a woman aged 40-69 years with stage I lung adenocarcinoma. This chain uses TRBV25-1 with TRBJ2-7; 8 positions agree with TRBD1. CDR3 sequence: CASSALGQGVYEQYF. In DNA form, the CDR3 reads TGTGCCAGCAGTGCCCTAGGACAGGGAGTCTACGAGCAGTACTTC.